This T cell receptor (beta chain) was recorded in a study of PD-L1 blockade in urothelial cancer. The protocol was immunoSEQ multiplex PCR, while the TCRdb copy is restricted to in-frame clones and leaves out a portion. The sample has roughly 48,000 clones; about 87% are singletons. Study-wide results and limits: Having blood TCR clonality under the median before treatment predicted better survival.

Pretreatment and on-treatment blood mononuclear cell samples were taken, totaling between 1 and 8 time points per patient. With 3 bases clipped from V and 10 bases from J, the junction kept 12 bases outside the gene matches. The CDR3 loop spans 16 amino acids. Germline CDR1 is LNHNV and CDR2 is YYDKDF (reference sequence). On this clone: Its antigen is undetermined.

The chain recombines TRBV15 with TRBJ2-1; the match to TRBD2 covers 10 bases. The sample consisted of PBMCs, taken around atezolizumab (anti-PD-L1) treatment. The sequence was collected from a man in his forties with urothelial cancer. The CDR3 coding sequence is TGTGCCACCAGCAGCGGGTGGGGGACTAGCGCTAGGGAGCAGTTCTTC. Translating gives CATSSGWGTSAREQFF.